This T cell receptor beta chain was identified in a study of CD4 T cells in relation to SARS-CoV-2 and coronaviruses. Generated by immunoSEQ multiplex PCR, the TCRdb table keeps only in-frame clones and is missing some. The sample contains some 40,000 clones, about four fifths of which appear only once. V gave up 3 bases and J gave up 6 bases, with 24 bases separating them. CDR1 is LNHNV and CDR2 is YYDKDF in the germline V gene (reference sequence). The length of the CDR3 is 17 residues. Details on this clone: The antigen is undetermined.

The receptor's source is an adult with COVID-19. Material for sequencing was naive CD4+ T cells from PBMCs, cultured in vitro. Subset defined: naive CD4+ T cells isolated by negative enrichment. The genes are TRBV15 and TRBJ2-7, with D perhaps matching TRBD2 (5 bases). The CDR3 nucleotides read TGTGCCACCAGCAGGGATTCAATCGGGGATGGGTCGTTCGAGCAGTACTTC. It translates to CATSRDSIGDGSFEQYF.